Detailed here is one T cell receptor beta chain. The clone's antigen remains unknown. It has no much larger one-base neighbor in the sample; base qualities were not kept. The data stem from a study of blood T cells in healthy people across ages (dated by TCRdb to about 2015). Broadly, across the study: In model experiments, template switching captured about one uniquely barcoded TCR beta cDNA molecule for every two T cells. To track age-related changes in TCR beta repertoire diversity, the study relied on deep sequencing normalized with unique cDNA molecular identifiers. The donors were split into four age groups: young (average 16 years), middle-aged (about 40), aged (more than 60) and long-lived (under 85). Donors of different ages were randomly distributed across sequencing lanes to avoid experimental bias. The study analyzed two additional independent replicas of 1 million unique cDNA reads from the same blood draw for two donors, one aged 18 to 30 and one aged 80 or older. On the study overall, not on this receptor specifically: A strong correlation was found between observed TCR beta diversity and the percentage of naive T cells measured by flow cytometry. Total diversity estimates from one million sequenced T cells were considered lower bounds and underestimates. Observed TCR beta diversity per million T cells fell roughly linearly with age, and a significant reduction was already apparent by age around 44. Compared with the aged group, the long-lived group had more naive CD4+ T cells, fewer expanded clones and increased TCR diversity, suggesting age selection. Because the CMV infection status of the donors was unknown, age-related changes in expanded clonotypes may potentially have been confounded. Because profiling used bulk unsorted PBMCs, naive and antigen-experienced compartments could not be compared conclusively.

Library preparation was by 5' RACE. The second PCR ran for about 6 to 12 cycles and used a J-beta primer mix along with a sample-barcoded 5' primer. Each TCR beta cDNA molecule received a unique molecular identifier from a template-switch 5' adaptor carrying 12 random nucleotides. Each sample yielded at least 3 million CDR3-containing paired-end reads. The Mint cDNA synthesis kit, primed by a TRBC-specific oligonucleotide, was used to synthesize first-strand cDNA from all RNA. Following uracil-DNA glycosylase treatment, a first 18-cycle PCR with universal primers M1SS and BC2_uni_R was performed on all cDNA. As for how the authors treated the data: Each sample was normalized by randomly selecting 1 million high-quality reads, each carrying a distinct molecular identifier. Instead of being binned into consensus sequences, reads with shared molecular identifiers were discarded. MiTCR, with a Q25 quality threshold and the strictest error-elimination algorithm, was used for CDR3 identification, clonotype clustering and error correction. A nonparametric unseen species model with Euler transformation was used to estimate a lower bound on total TCR beta diversity. TCRdb itself trimmed the public reads at Q25 with fastp, ran MiXCR and retained productive beta chains. Each CDR3 protein appears once, grouped with its most common genes and DNA. The V and J calls and clone size come from TCRdb's table, not from the authors' own analysis. The sample table contains some 1.8 million distinct CDR3 sequences; only one count was recorded for about two fifths of them. The leading ten clones occupy 20% to 25% of the sample.

Measured from the cysteine to the phenylalanine, the CDR3 is 17 residues long. Only the CDR3 region is kept as DNA, spanning 51 bases read in frame from base 1. As encoded in the germline V gene (reference sequence), CDR1 is DFQATT while CDR2 is SNEGSKA. The donors were about 40 Caucasian individuals from Russia, aged roughly 6 to 90 years, who were systemically healthy. Each donor gave around 9 milliliters of peripheral blood, collected into EDTA-treated Vacutainer tubes. Ficoll-Paque density-gradient centrifugation was used to isolate PBMCs, with at least 6.5 million obtained per sample. Trizol reagent was used to extract total RNA from PBMCs, with at least 5 micrograms per sample. The percentages of naive CD45RAhigh/CD27high T cells were determined by flow cytometry on a PBMC aliquot from every donor.

Recombination connected TRBV20-1 to TRBJ2-5, with 10 junctional bases fitting TRBD1. The J call is in doubt because the DNA end fits TRBJ2-7 better. The specimen was blood. The receptor was isolated from a human donor in good health. The CDR3 has the sequence CSARDLLSPGQGHEQYF. At the DNA level, the sequence is TGCAGTGCTAGAGATCTATTATCTCCGGGACAGGGGCACGAGCAGTACTTC.